A single T cell receptor beta chain is shown here with its context. Clones were sequenced by immunoSEQ multiplex PCR, and TCRdb holds only the in-frame ones, with some missing. The sample consists of roughly 260,000 clones, around nine tenths of them appearing once. These data originate in a study of blood T cell repertoires in COVID-19. Germline V gene data show CDR1 as SGHDN and CDR2 as FVKESK. V was clipped by 3 bases and J by 11 bases; unmatched bases: 10. The CDR3 contains 13 residues. This chain uses TRBV14 with TRBJ2-7, with TRBD2 matching 7 bases. This TCR came from a middle-aged man who had recovered from COVID-19. Sequencing was carried out using peripheral blood. The CDR3, as DNA: TGTGCCAGCAGCCAGATTTCTTTAGCGGGCGAGTACTTC. This gives the protein CASSQISLAGEYF.